Ten or more counts support the clone carrying this TCR beta chain. The antigen is not known. Unique molecular identifiers tagged individual cDNA molecules. Each CDR3 protein gets one entry after TCRdb re-called the 5' RACE reads with MiXCR. The table shows about 59,000 distinct CDR3 sequences, with approximately 13% occurring only once. Germline CDR1 DFQATT, CDR2 SNEGSKA (reference sequence). Trimming removed 0 bases from V and 1 base from J, with 10 bases in between. CDR3 size: 15 residues. The sample comes from a study of early T cells in non-severe SARS-CoV-2 infection. The wider study: From unsorted whole blood, bulk RNA was sequenced, and the chains remained unpaired.

Findings and limits, study-wide: Anti-spike CD8 responses were favored in VDJdb matching, and private and CD4 specificities were missed.

This material consisted of whole blood, taken at baseline. This receptor was identified in an adult who was a healthcare worker with PCR-confirmed SARS-CoV-2 infection or an uninfected control (not recorded which). V is TRBV20-1 and J is TRBJ2-1; no definite D call. CDR3: CSARDDGLSYNEQFF. DNA of the CDR3: TGCAGTGCTAGAGATGACGGTTTATCCTACAATGAGCAGTTCTTC.